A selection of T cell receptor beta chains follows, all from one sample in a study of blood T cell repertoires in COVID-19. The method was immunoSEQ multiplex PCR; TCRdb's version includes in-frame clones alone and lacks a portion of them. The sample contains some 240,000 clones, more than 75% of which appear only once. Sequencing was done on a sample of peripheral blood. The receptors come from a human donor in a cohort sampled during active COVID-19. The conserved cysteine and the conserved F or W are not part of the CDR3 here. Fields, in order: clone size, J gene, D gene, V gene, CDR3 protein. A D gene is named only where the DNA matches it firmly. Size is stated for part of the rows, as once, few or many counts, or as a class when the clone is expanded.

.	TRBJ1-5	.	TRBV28	ASSPTAGDWEQPQH
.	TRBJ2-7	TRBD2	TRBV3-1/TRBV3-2	ASSPGTTYEQY
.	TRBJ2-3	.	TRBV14	ASSPLDSTQY
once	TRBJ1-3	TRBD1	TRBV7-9	ASSLDRAGNTIY
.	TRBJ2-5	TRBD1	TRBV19	ASSIDRGTGAQETQY
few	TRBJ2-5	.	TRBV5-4	ASSRGGGAHQETQY
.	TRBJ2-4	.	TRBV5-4	ASSPSPEIAKNIQY
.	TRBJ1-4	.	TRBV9	ASSVGPGGGANEKLF
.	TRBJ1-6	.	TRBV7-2	ASTPGGGNSPLH
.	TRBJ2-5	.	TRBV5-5	ASSLLPGHSRGETQY
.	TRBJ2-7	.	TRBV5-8	ASSLLGSDYEQY
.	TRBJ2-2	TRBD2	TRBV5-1	ASSWTSGRATGELF
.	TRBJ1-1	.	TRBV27	ASSFLGRGTEAF